The present T cell receptor (beta chain) was sequenced within a study of naive and memory T cell subsets. Study-level findings and limits: Clonotypes here are unpaired alpha or beta chain sequences. Gini index rose across naive, CM, EM and EMRA in CD4 and CD8.

This clonotype was detected ten times or more. The target antigen is unknown. Looked up from germline, CDR1 is SGHDN and CDR2 is FVKESK. The CDR3 runs to 17 residues. V was pared by 2 bases and J by 4 bases, with 9 bases of the junction left unmatched. An equimolar mix of two oligonucleotides served as the beta constant-region primer for TRBC1 and TRBC2. MiXCR was run by TCRdb on the UMI-ligation and nested PCR reads, yielding one entry per CDR3 protein. The sample lists more than 25,000 distinct CDR3 sequences; about 10% were seen once. Overnight CMV lysate stimulation of fresh PBMCs defined donor CMV status by CD4+ IFNgamma. Effector memory cells were sorted as CD45RA-CD27-, EMRA cells as CD45RA+CD27-.

The sequence was obtained from a human donor in good health. The sequencing sample was made of effector memory CD4+ T cells from blood. Stated subset: effector memory, CD45RA- CD27-. V is TRBV14 and J is TRBJ2-1, with 9 nucleotides matching TRBD2. CDR3 loop: CASSQHDILAGYNEQFF. CDR3 in DNA: TGTGCCAGCAGCCAACATGATATCCTAGCGGGGTACAATGAGCAGTTCTTC.